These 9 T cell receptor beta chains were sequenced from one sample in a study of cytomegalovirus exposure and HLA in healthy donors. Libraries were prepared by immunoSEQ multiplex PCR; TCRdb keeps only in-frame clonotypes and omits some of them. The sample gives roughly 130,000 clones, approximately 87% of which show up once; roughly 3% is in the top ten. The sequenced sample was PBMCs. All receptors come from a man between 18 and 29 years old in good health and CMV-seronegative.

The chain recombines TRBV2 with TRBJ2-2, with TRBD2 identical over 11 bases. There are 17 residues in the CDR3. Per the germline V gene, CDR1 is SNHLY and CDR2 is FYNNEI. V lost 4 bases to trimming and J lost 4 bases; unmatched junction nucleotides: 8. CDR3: CASSGDSGGAATGELFF. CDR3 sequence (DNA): TGTGCCAGCAGTGGAGATAGCGGGGGGGCCGCCACCGGGGAGCTGTTTTTT.

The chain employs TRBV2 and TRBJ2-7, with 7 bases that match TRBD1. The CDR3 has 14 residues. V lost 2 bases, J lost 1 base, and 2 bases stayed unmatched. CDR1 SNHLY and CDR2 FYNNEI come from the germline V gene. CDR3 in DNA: TGTGCCAGCAGTGAACAGGGACAGTCCTACGAGCAGTACTTC. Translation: CASSEQGQSYEQYF.

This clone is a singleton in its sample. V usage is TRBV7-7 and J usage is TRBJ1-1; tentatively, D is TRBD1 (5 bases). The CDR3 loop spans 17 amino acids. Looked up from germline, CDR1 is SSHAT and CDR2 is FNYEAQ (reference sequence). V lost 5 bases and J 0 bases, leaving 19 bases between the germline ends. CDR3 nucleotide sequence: TGTGCCAGCAGCCCATATACAGGCCGGGTGGTGAACACTGAAGCTTTCTTT. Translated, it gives CASSPYTGRVVNTEAFF.

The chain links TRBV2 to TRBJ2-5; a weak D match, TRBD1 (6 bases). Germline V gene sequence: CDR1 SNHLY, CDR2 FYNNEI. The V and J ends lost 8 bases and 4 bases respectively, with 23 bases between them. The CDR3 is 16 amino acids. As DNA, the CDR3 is TGTGCCAGCCACTCTTCTGGGACACCCGCCGGAGAGACCCAGTACTTC. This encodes CASHSSGTPAGETQYF.

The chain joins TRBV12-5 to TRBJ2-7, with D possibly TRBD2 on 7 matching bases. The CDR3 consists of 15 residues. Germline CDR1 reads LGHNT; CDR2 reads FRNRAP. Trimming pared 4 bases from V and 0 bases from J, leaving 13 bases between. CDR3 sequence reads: CASGWGGPSSYEQYF. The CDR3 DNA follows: TGTGCTAGTGGTTGGGGGGGCCCGAGCTCCTACGAGCAGTACTTC.

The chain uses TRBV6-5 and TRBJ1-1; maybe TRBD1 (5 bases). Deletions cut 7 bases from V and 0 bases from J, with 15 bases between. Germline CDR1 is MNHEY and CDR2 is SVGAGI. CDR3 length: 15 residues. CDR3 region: CASTQRGVLNTEAFF. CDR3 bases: TGTGCCAGCACCCAACGGGGGGTATTGAACACTGAAGCTTTCTTT.

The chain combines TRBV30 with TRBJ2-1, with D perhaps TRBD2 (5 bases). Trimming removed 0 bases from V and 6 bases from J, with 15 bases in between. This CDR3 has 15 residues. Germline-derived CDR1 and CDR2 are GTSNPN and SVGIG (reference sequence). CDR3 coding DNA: TGTGCCTGGAGTGTACCCGGGAAGATGGCCAATGAGCAGTTCTTC. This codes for CAWSVPGKMANEQFF.

The CDR3 loop is CASSISGANVLTF. The CDR3 nucleotides are TGTGCCAGCAGCATATCTGGGGCCAACGTCCTGACTTTC. The J gene is TRBJ2-6, the V gene TRBV7-8; D gene uncertain. Germline V gene lookup returns CDR1 SGHVS and CDR2 FQNEAQ. The CDR3 covers 13 residues. V was shortened by 5 bases and J by 1 base, with 3 bases between the two germline ends.

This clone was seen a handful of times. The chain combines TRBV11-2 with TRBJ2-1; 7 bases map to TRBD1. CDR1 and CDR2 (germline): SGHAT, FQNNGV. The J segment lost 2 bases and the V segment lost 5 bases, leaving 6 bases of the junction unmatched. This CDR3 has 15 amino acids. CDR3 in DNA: TGTGCCAGCAGCCTCACAGGGGACCCCTACAATGAGCAGTTCTTC. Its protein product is CASSLTGDPYNEQFF. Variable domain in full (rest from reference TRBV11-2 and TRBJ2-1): EAGVAQSPRYKIIEKRQSVAFWCNPISGHATLYWYQQILGQGPKLLIQFQNNGVVDDSQLPKDRFSAERLKGVDSTLKIQPAKLEDSAVYLCASSLTGDPYNEQFFGPGTRLTVL.